Sequencing of this T cell receptor beta chain was carried out in a study of T cell repertoires in cytomegalovirus infection. Study background: Well-studied HLA-B-restricted CMV epitopes were used in the study alongside recently identified HLA-C-restricted ones. Public TCR beta signatures provided an indication of both CMV infection and a matching HLA type.

Whole-study findings and limits: Adding up the frequency of public TCR beta families identified people who carried CMV plus the relevant HLA.

This clonotype was seen a handful of times. Antigen specificity is unknown. CDR1 and CDR2 (germline): SGHAT, FQNNGV. The junction had 11 bases not matched to a gene; V was cut back by 6 bases and J by 10 bases. The CDR3 extends over 13 amino acids. A single record per CDR3 protein comes from TCRdb applying MiXCR to the reads. The repertoire includes about 330,000 distinct CDR3 sequences, nearly 35% of them detected once, and approximately 15% sits in the top ten. The TCR was taken from a human donor in good health (CMV status not recorded). Some clones in this sample may be carry-over from other donors' samples. The chain has TRBV11-2 and TRBJ1-2, with 7 nucleotides matching TRBD1. The sample consisted of cultured PBMCs, taken from culture after CMV antigen stimulation. As DNA, the CDR3 is TGTGCCAGCAGTACCGGCACAGGGGACATCTACACCTTC. This translates into CASSTGTGDIYTF. The full variable domain, with the rest looked up from reference TRBV11-2 and TRBJ1-2, is EAGVAQSPRYKIIEKRQSVAFWCNPISGHATLYWYQQILGQGPKLLIQFQNNGVVDDSQLPKDRFSAERLKGVDSTLKIQPAKLEDSAVYLCASSTGTGDIYTFGSGTRLTVV.